The rows below give T cell receptor beta chains drawn from one sample of a study of blood T cell repertoires in COVID-19. TCRdb keeps only in-frame clones here, not all; method: immunoSEQ multiplex PCR. The sample carries just over 95,000 clones, approximately 81% recorded once. The material sequenced was peripheral blood. These receptors were collected from a man between 60 and 75 years old with acute or convalescent COVID-19. The CDR3 runs from the conserved cysteine through the conserved F or W. The order of the fields is CDR3 length, J gene, D gene, clone size, V gene, CDR3 DNA, CDR3 protein. D genes are given only for firm matches. Clone size is shown for a subset of rows, as once, few, many or a class of expanded clone.

15 TRBJ1-4 TRBD1 NA TRBV12-5 TGTGCTAGTGGCTTAGCTTCCGCGGGACAGGGAACACTGTTTTTT CASGLASAGQGTLFF
13 TRBJ2-1 NA NA TRBV9 TGTGCCAGCAGCCTCGGGACTCAAGGTGAGCAGTTCTTC CASSLGTQGEQFF
15 TRBJ2-2 NA NA TRBV5-1 TGCGCCAGCAGCTTAGGGACTCGGGGATCCGGGGAGCTGTTTTTT CASSLGTRGSGELFF
15 TRBJ1-4 TRBD1 NA TRBV3-1/TRBV3-2 TGTGCCAGCAGCCCAGCGGGACAGGGAGGTGAAAAACTGTTTTTT CASSPAGQGGEKLFF
11 TRBJ2-2 NA NA TRBV19 TGTGCCAGTAGTACAGGGGGGAAGCTGTTTTTT CASSTGGKLFF
14 TRBJ1-5 TRBD1 few TRBV19 TGTGCCAGTACGCTGACAGGGGGCAATCAGCCCCAGCATTTT CASTLTGGNQPQHF
13 TRBJ2-1 TRBD1 NA TRBV19 TGTGCCAGTACCCTCCCGGGACAGAGTGAGCAGTTCTTC CASTLPGQSEQFF
17 TRBJ2-1 TRBD2 NA TRBV5-8 TGTGCCAGCAGCTTGGTTCGCGGGAGGGCTTCCTACAATGAGCAGTTCTTC CASSLVRGRASYNEQFF
12 TRBJ1-2 NA NA TRBV12-3/TRBV12-4 TGTGCCACCCCGCCCCAGGGAGGAGGCTACACCTTC CATPPQGGGYTF
13 TRBJ2-2 NA many TRBV3-1/TRBV3-2 TGTGCCAGCAGCCCGGGACTCACTAGGGAGCTGTTTTTT CASSPGLTRELFF
13 TRBJ2-1 NA NA TRBV7-2 TGTGCCAGCAGCTTTTTTACCGCTCCCAGGCAGTTCTTC CASSFFTAPRQFF
20 TRBJ1-5 NA NA TRBV27 TGTGCCAGCAGTTTAATTGGGGGCATTGGTTCTGGGACGAGCAATCAGCCCCAGCATTTT CASSLIGGIGSGTSNQPQHF
17 TRBJ2-7 TRBD1 NA TRBV15 TGTGCCACCAGCAGAGAAGCTCCGGGACAGGGGTTCTACGAGCAGTACTTC CATSREAPGQGFYEQYF
13 TRBJ1-6 NA NA TRBV2 TGTGCCAGCACAAATCTACAGGGTTCACCCCTCCACTTT CASTNLQGSPLHF
14 TRBJ2-1 TRBD1 few TRBV25-1 TGTGCCAGCAGATCGGACAGGGGGCTCAATGAGCAGTTCTTC CASRSDRGLNEQFF
17 TRBJ2-2 TRBD1 NA TRBV30 TGTGCCTGGAGTAGGGACAGGACGAATTTGAACACCGGGGAGCTGTTTTTT CAWSRDRTNLNTGELFF
15 TRBJ1-4 NA NA TRBV19 TGTGCCAGTAGGGCGGCGGGGGGTCGCAATGAAAAACTGTTTTTT CASRAAGGRNEKLFF
17 TRBJ2-1 TRBD2 NA TRBV18 TGTGCCAGCTCCCCACCCGGGACTAGCGGGTCCTACAATGAGCAGTTCTTC CASSPPGTSGSYNEQFF
14 TRBJ1-4 NA once TRBV11-3 TGTGCCAGCAGACCAGGGTCTACTAATGAAAAACTGTTTTTT CASRPGSTNEKLFF
14 TRBJ1-1 NA NA TRBV5-1 TGCGCCAGCAGCTTGTGGGGGCCCGGCACTGAAGCTTTCTTT CASSLWGPGTEAFF
14 TRBJ1-1 NA NA TRBV5-1 TGCGCCAGCAGCTTGGCCACAGGGAACACTGAAGCTTTCTTT CASSLATGNTEAFF
15 TRBJ2-3 NA NA TRBV4-1 TGCGCCAGCAGCCAAGACGGGGTTGCCACAGATACGCAGTATTTT CASSQDGVATDTQYF
12 TRBJ1-1 NA few TRBV6-5 TGTGCCAGCAGTTACGCCCGGGGAGAAGCTTTCTTT CASSYARGEAFF
14 TRBJ1-1 NA NA TRBV5-1 TGCGCCAGCAGCTTGGCTGGAGGGTACACTGAAGCTTTCTTT CASSLAGGYTEAFF
13 TRBJ1-5 NA NA TRBV6-1 TGTGCCAGCAGTGATAGCCCGGGTTCCCCCCAGCATTTT CASSDSPGSPQHF
15 TRBJ2-1 TRBD1 NA TRBV7-2 TGTGCCAGCAGTTCGACAGGGTCCCTAGGAAATGAGCAGTTCTTC CASSSTGSLGNEQFF
12 TRBJ1-2 NA few TRBV5-1 TGCGCCAGCAGCTTCCTGAACTATGGCTACACCTTC CASSFLNYGYTF
15 TRBJ2-2 TRBD2 few TRBV27 TGTGCCAGCAGTTTAATCTCGGGGGGCACCGGGGAGCTGTTTTTT CASSLISGGTGELFF
13 TRBJ1-1 NA NA TRBV6-5 TGTGCCAGCAGTTCTCCAGTGAACACTGAAGCTTTCTTT CASSSPVNTEAFF
12 TRBJ2-1 NA NA TRBV7-9 TGTGCCAGCAGCGAGAATCACAATGAGCAGTTCTTC CASSENHNEQFF
14 TRBJ1-1 NA few TRBV6-5 TGTGCCAGCAGTTACTTATCCTTGAACACTGAAGCTTTCTTT CASSYLSLNTEAFF
17 TRBJ1-3 TRBD1 few TRBV6-2/TRBV6-3 TGTGCCAGCAGCACGCCTTACAGGGGAACCTCTGGAAACACCATATATTTT CASSTPYRGTSGNTIYF
14 TRBJ2-2 NA few TRBV5-1 TGCGCCAGCAGCTCCCTAGGGAACACCGGGGAGCTGTTTTTT CASSSLGNTGELFF
17 TRBJ1-1 NA few TRBV7-8 TGTGCCAGCAGCTTCGCTGCTTCCCGGGACATCGAGACTGAAGCTTTCTTT CASSFAASRDIETEAFF
16 TRBJ1-2 NA NA TRBV10-3 TGTGCCATCAGTGACTGGGGGGGGAAGTCTAACTATGGCTACACCTTC CAISDWGGKSNYGYTF
12 TRBJ1-1 NA many TRBV28 TGTGCCAGCCAGGGACAGAACACTGAAGCTTTCTTT CASQGQNTEAFF
13 TRBJ2-1 TRBD2 NA TRBV7-9 TGTGCCAGCAGCTACTCAGCGGGAGTTGAGCAGTTCTTC CASSYSAGVEQFF
19 TRBJ1-5 TRBD1 NA TRBV3-1/TRBV3-2 TGTGCCAGCAGCACTCAGGGGGCGCGACCCGCATATAGCAATCAGCCCCAGCATTTT CASSTQGARPAYSNQPQHF
14 TRBJ2-3 TRBD1 NA TRBV12-5 TGTGCTAGTGGTCGCACAGGGGCCCACGACGCGCAGTATTTT CASGRTGAHDAQYF
14 TRBJ2-7 NA NA TRBV6-1 TGTGCCAGCAGTGAATACGCAGGGGCCTACGAGCAGTACTTC CASSEYAGAYEQYF
15 TRBJ1-6 TRBD1 NA TRBV25-1 TGTGCCAGCAGTCTTTCCGGGACAGTTAATTCACCCCTCCACTTT CASSLSGTVNSPLHF
15 TRBJ1-6 NA NA TRBV7-9 TGTGCCAGCAGCACAGACGGGGGGCAGTCCTCACCCCTCCACTTT CASSTDGGQSSPLHF
13 TRBJ2-3 NA NA TRBV24-1 TGTGCCACTTCCGACGGGATTACAGATACGCAGTATTTT CATSDGITDTQYF
15 TRBJ1-2 TRBD1 NA TRBV6-5 TGTGCCAGCAGACAGGGGGCGCCCCTTAACTATGGCTACACCTTC CASRQGAPLNYGYTF
13 TRBJ2-2 TRBD2 NA TRBV19 TGTGCCAGTAGTTTATTAGCGGGATCGGAGCTGTTTTTT CASSLLAGSELFF
12 TRBJ2-3 NA NA TRBV2 TGTGCCAGCACCGACGGTGGGAGGACGCAGTATTTT CASTDGGRTQYF
15 TRBJ1-6 NA NA TRBV2 TGTGCCAGCAGTGAGTCGAGCTCCTATAATTCACCCCTCCACTTT CASSESSSYNSPLHF
12 TRBJ1-5 NA NA TRBV28 TGTGCCAGCAGTGTAAGCAATCAGCCCCAGCATTTT CASSVSNQPQHF
16 TRBJ1-2 TRBD1 NA TRBV11-3 TGTGCCAGCAGCCCGACAGGGTCCGAAGACAACTATGGCTACACCTTC CASSPTGSEDNYGYTF
15 TRBJ1-6 TRBD1 NA TRBV4-1 TGCGCCAGCAGCCAAACAGGGGGCAGTGGGTCACCCCTCCACTTT CASSQTGGSGSPLHF
15 TRBJ1-1 TRBD1 NA TRBV18 TGTGCCAGCTCACCCCGACAGGGACCCGGCACTGAAGCTTTCTTT CASSPRQGPGTEAFF
15 TRBJ1-5 TRBD1 NA TRBV5-1 TGCGCCAGCAGCTCCACAGGGGAAAGCAATCAGCCCCAGCATTTT CASSSTGESNQPQHF